The 11 T cell receptor beta chains presented below share a single source sample, sequenced in a study of T cells in localized non-small cell lung cancer. Libraries were prepared by immunoSEQ multiplex PCR; TCRdb keeps only in-frame clonotypes and omits some of them. The sample includes about 29,000 clones, about nine tenths of them seen just once. This material consisted of peripheral blood, taken before any cancer treatment. The source of these receptors is a woman aged 35-75 years with stage I lung adenocarcinoma.

The chain is built from TRBV9 and TRBJ1-3; unclear D gene. The V gene lost 3 bases and the J gene lost 4 bases, with 8 bases spanning the gap. This CDR3 is 13 amino acids long. Germline V gene data show CDR1 as SGDLS and CDR2 as YYNGEE. In DNA form, the CDR3 reads TGTGCCAGCAGCGCCCGACTAGGAAACACCATATATTTT. Translated: CASSARLGNTIYF.

The chain couples TRBV28 to TRBJ1-1; D is perhaps TRBD1 (5 bases). CDR1 is MDHEN, CDR2 SYDVKM, per germline. This CDR3 comprises 12 residues. Trimming removed 2 bases from V and 11 bases from J, with 12 bases in between. CDR3 coding DNA: TGTGCCAGCAGTTTAACTGGCAGGGAGGCTTTCTTT. This translates into CASSLTGREAFF.

This clone is a singleton in its sample. This chain connects TRBV2 to TRBJ1-4, with 8 nucleotides matching TRBD1. V was clipped by 4 bases and J by 5 bases; unmatched bases: 6. CDR1 and CDR2 from the germline V gene are SNHLY and FYNNEI. CDR3 length: 15 residues. The CDR3 protein is CASSGSGGANEKLFF. The CDR3 nucleotides are TGTGCCAGCAGTGGGTCAGGGGGCGCGAATGAAAAACTGTTTTTT.

The rearrangement links TRBV5-1 to TRBJ2-2; the D gene is possibly TRBD1 (6 bases). Germline-derived CDR1 and CDR2 are SGHRS and YFSETQ. The length of the CDR3 is 14 residues. V was trimmed by 1 base and J by 7 bases, leaving 11 bases between them. CDR3 sequence reads: CASSLLQGDGELFF. The CDR3 DNA is TGCGCCAGCAGCTTGTTACAGGGCGACGGGGAGCTGTTTTTT.

The chain recombines TRBV18 with TRBJ2-3, with D perhaps TRBD1 or TRBD2 (5 bases each). This CDR3 has 16 residues. V lost 2 bases, J lost 6 bases, and 18 bases lay in between. The germline gives CDR1 KGHSH, CDR2 LQKENI. This CDR3 is CASSPSGQSRGDTQYF. DNA for the CDR3: TGTGCCAGCTCACCATCGGGGCAGTCTCGTGGGGATACGCAGTATTTT.

This chain connects TRBV5-1 to TRBJ2-2, with 7 bases matching TRBD2. The CDR3 runs 17 residues. Germline V lookup: CDR1 SGHRS, CDR2 YFSETQ. Losses at the gene ends were 1 base for V and 4 bases for J; bases not matched to a gene: 10. CDR3 region: CASSLRLGGRGTGELFF. The CDR3 DNA sequence: TGCGCCAGCAGCTTGCGACTGGGAGGGCGAGGCACCGGGGAGCTGTTTTTT.

The rearrangement joins TRBV7-9 to TRBJ1-1, with D possibly matching TRBD1 (5 bases). With 5 bases removed from V and 0 bases from J, the gap between germline ends came to 25 bases. This CDR3 contains 19 residues. Germline V gene data show CDR1 as SEHNR and CDR2 as FQNEAQ (reference sequence). The CDR3 reads CASSGPPGLGTVMNTEAFF. DNA for the CDR3: TGTGCCAGCAGCGGCCCGCCGGGGCTGGGCACCGTGATGAACACTGAAGCTTTCTTT.

The chain uses TRBV5-1 and TRBJ2-1; the match to TRBD1 covers 8 bases. V lost 5 bases and J lost 6; bases outside the gene matches: 4. The CDR3 is made up of 13 amino acids. Germline V gives CDR1 SGHRS, CDR2 YFSETQ. For the CDR3, the DNA is TGCGCCAGCAGGACAGGGGTGGGCAATGAGCAGTTCTTC. It specifies CASRTGVGNEQFF.

This clone was detected only once. CDR3 sequence (DNA): TGCGCCAGCAGCCCGGGACGGACAGGGAATGAAAAACTGTTTTTT. It encodes CASSPGRTGNEKLFF. The V call is TRBV5-1, the J call TRBJ1-4; 8 nucleotides align to TRBD1. This CDR3 contains 15 residues. V gave up 4 bases and J gave up 5 bases; unmatched junction bases: 7. Per germline, CDR1 SGHRS and CDR2 YFSETQ.

This clone was picked up one time. In DNA form, the CDR3 reads TGTGCCAGCAGCCCGCTCCTTAGCGGCACAGATACGCAGTATTTT. Its protein product is CASSPLLSGTDTQYF. This chain joins TRBV4-2 and TRBJ2-3; perhaps TRBD2 as D (5 bases). The CDR3 runs 15 residues. Trimming left V 4 bases short and J 1 base short, with 12 bases between. Germline V gives CDR1 LGHNA, CDR2 YNFKEQ.

The chain links TRBV7-9 to TRBJ1-2; TRBD1 might be the D (5 bases). The CDR3 runs 12 residues. Germline assignment: CDR1 SEHNR and CDR2 FQNEAQ (reference sequence). The V and J ends lost 6 bases and 6 bases respectively, with 11 bases between them. CDR3 in DNA: TGTGCCAGCAGTCTACAGGATGATGGCTACACCTTC. Translating it yields CASSLQDDGYTF.